This T cell receptor (beta chain) was recovered during a study of shared clonotypes between healthy human individuals. Across the study: The donors, a couple of women and three men, were aged 18 to 49.

For sorted subsets, 200 ng DNA per replicate equaled around 28,000 T cell genomes. The method was immunoSEQ multiplex PCR; TCRdb's version includes in-frame clones alone and lacks a portion of them. The table records about 710,000 clones, around four fifths of them present only once. A split of CD4+ cells into CD45RA+ naive and CD45RA-negative memory subsets was performed. The germline CDR1 and CDR2 sequences are SGHVS and FQNEAQ. Trimming pared 3 bases from V and 6 bases from J, leaving 15 bases between. There are 14 residues in the CDR3. Broader study findings: In contrast to clonotypes shared by all four donors, non-shared clonotypes had lower generation probabilities.

With regard to this clone: Its antigen is not identified.

The sequencing sample was made of memory CD4+ T cells sorted from blood. The subset was: CD45RA-negative fraction. This TCR derives from a woman aged 25 to 45 in good health. The rearrangement joins TRBV7-8 to TRBJ2-7; D is ambiguous. The CDR3, as DNA: TGTGCCAGCAGCTTCGAATCGGGTCTCTCCGAGCAGTACTTC. It codes for CASSFESGLSEQYF.